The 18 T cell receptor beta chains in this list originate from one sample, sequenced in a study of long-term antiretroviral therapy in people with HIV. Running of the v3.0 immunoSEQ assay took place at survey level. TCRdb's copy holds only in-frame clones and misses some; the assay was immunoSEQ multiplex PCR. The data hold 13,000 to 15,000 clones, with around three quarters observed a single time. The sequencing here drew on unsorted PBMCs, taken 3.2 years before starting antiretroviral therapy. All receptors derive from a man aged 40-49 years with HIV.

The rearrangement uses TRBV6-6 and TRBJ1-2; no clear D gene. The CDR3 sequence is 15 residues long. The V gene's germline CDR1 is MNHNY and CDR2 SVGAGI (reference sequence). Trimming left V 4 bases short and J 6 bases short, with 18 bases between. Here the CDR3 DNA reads TGTGCCAGCAGTTTCGATAGGGCCACCGCAAATGGCTACACCTTC. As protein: CASSFDRATANGYTF.

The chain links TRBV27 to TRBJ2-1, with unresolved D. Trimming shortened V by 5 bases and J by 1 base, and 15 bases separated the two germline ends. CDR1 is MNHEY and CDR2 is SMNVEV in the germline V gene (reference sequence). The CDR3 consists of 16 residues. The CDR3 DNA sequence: TGTGCCAGCAGTCCCCTCGGGTGGGCGTCCTACAATGAGCAGTTCTTC. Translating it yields CASSPLGWASYNEQFF.

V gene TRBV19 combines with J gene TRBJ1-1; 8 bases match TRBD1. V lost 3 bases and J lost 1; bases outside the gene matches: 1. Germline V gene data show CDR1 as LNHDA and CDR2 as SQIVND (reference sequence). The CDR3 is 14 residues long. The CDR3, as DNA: TGTGCCAGTAGTATTGGGACAGGGAACACTGAAGCTTTCTTT. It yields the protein CASSIGTGNTEAFF.

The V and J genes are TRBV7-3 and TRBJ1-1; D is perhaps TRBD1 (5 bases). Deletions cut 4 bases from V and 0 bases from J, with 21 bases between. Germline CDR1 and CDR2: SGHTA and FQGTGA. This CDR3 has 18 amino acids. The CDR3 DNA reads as TGTGCCAGCAGCTCGGGGGGACTAGGTAGCCTGGTGAACACTGAAGCTTTCTTT. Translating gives CASSSGGLGSLVNTEAFF.

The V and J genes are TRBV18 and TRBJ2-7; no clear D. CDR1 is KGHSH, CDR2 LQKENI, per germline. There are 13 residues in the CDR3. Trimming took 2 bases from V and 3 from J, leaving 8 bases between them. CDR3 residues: CASSPIGFYEQYF. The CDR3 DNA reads TGTGCCAGCTCACCAATTGGGTTCTACGAGCAGTACTTC.

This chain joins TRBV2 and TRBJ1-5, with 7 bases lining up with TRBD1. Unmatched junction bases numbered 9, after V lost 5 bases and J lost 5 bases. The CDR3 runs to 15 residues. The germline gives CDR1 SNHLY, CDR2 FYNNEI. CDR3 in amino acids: CASSSLTGRDQPQHF. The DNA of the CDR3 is TGTGCCAGCAGTAGTCTGACAGGGAGAGATCAGCCCCAGCATTTT.

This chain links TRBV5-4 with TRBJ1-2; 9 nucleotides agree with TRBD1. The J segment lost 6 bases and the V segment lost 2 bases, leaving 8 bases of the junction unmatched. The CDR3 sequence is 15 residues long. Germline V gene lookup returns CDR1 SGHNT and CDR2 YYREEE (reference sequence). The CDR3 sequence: CASSFPGQGLHGYTF. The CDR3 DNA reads TGTGCCAGCAGCTTCCCAGGACAGGGGCTTCATGGCTACACCTTC.

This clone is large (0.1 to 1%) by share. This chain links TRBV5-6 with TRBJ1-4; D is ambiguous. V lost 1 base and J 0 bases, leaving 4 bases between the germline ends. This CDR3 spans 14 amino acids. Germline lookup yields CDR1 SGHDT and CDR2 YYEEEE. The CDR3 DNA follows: TGTGCCAGCAGCTTGACACCAACTAATGAAAAACTGTTTTTT. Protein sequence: CASSLTPTNEKLFF.

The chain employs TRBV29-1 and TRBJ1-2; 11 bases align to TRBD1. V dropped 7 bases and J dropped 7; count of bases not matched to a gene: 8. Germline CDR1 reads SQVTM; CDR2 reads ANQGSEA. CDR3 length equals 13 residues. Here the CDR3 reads CSARTGGYGGYTF. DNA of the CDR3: TGCAGCGCCCGGACAGGGGGCTATGGTGGCTACACCTTC.

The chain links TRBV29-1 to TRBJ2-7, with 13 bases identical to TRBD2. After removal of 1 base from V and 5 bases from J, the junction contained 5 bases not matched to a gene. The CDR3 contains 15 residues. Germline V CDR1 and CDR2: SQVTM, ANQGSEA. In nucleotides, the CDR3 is TGCAGCGTTGAAGGAGGACTAGCGGGGGACGACGAGCAGTACTTC. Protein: CSVEGGLAGDDEQYF.

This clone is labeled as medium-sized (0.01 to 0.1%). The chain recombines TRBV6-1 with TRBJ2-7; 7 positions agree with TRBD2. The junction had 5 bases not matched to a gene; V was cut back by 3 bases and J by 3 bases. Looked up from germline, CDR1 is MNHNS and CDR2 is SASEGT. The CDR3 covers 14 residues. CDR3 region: CASSDFGGNYEQYF. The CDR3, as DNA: TGTGCCAGCAGTGACTTCGGGGGGAACTACGAGCAGTACTTC.

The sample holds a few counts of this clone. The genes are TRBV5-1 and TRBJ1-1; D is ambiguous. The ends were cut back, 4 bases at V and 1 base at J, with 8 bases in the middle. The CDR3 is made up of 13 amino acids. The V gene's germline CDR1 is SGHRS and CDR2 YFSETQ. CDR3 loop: CASSPPGNTEAFF. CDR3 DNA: TGCGCCAGCAGCCCACCGGGGAACACTGAAGCTTTCTTT.

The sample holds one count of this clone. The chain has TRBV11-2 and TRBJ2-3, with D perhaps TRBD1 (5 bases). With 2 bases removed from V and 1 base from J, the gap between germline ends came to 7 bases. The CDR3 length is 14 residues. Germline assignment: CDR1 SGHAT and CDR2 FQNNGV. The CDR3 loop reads CASSLRGGTDTQYF. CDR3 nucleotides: TGTGCCAGCAGCTTAAGGGGCGGCACAGATACGCAGTATTTT.

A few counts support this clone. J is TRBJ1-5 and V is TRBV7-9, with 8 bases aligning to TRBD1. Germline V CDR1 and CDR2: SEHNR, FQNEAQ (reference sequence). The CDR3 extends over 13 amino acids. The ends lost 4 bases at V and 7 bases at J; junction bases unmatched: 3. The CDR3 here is CASSSDREQPQHF. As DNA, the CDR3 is TGTGCCAGCAGCTCGGACAGGGAACAGCCCCAGCATTTT.

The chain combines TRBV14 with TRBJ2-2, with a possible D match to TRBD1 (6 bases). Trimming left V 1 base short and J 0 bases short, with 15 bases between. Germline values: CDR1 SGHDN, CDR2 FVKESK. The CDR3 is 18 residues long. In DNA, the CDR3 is TGTGCCAGCAGCCAAGCCTACCAGGGGCCCGCGAACACCGGGGAGCTGTTTTTT. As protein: CASSQAYQGPANTGELFF.

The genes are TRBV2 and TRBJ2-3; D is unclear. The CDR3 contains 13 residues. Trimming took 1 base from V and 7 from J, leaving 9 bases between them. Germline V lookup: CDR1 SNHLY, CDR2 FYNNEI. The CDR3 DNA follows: TGTGCCAGCAGTGAAGGCTCCTCGAATACGCAGTATTTT. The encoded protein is CASSEGSSNTQYF. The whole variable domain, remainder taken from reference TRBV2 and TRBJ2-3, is EPEVTQTPSHQVTQMGQEVILRCVPISNHLYFYWYRQILGQKVEFLVSFYNNEISEKSEIFDDQFSVERPDGSNFTLKIRSTKLEDSAMYFCASSEGSSNTQYFGPGTRLTVL.

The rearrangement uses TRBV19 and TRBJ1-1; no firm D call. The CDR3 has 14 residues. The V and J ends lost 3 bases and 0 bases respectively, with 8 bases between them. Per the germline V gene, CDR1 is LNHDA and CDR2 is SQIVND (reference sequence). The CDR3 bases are TGTGCCAGTAGTATCGGGAGCATGAACACTGAAGCTTTCTTT. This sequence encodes CASSIGSMNTEAFF.

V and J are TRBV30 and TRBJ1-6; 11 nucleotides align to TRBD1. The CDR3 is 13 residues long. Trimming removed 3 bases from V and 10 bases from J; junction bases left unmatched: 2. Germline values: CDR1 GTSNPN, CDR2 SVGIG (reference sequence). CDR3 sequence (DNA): TGTGCCTGGAGGGGGACAGGGGGATCACCCCTCCACTTT. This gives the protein CAWRGTGGSPLHF.